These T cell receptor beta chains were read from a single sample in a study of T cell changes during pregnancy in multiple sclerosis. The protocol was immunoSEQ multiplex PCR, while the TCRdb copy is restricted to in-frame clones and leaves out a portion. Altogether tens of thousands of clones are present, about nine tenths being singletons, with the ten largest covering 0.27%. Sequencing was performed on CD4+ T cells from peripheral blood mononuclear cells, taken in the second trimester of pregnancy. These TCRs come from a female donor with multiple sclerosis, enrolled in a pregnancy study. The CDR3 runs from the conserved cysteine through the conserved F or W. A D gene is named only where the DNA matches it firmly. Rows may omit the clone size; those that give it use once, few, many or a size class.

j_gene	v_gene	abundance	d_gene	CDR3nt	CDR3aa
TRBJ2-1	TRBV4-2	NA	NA	TGTGCCAGCAGCCAAGATCGAGGCCCGTCCTACAATGAGCAGTTCTTC	CASSQDRGPSYNEQFF
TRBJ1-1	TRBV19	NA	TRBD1	TGTGCCAGTAGTATCTTCGGGACAGGGAACACTGAAGCTTTCTTT	CASSIFGTGNTEAFF
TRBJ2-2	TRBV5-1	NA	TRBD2	TGCGCCAGCAGCCCAGGACTAGTGGGTCCCGGGGAGCTGTTTTTT	CASSPGLVGPGELFF
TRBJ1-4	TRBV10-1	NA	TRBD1	TGCGCCAGCAGAAAACCCCCCCGTCGGACAGGCTCCGTTTTTGAAAAACTGTTTTTT	CASRKPPRRTGSVFEKLFF
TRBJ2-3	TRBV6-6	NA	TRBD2	TGTGCCAGCACCCCCGTGTCGGGGGGGACAGATACGCAGTATTTT	CASTPVSGGTDTQYF
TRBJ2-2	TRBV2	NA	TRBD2	TGTGCCAGCAGTGAGGTGGGGGGGATCGGGGAGCTGTTTTTT	CASSEVGGIGELFF
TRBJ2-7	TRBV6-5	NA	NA	TGTGCCAGCAGTGGGGGGAACCTCTACGAGCAGTACTTC	CASSGGNLYEQYF
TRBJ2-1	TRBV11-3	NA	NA	TGTGCCAGCAGCCGGACTTCTCCGCACGGGGAGCAGTTCTTC	CASSRTSPHGEQFF
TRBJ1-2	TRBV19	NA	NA	TGTGCCAGTAGTAGTCACCGGGGGGCGAACTATGGCTACACCTTC	CASSSHRGANYGYTF
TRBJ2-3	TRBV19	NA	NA	TGTGCCAGTAGTACAGGGGTCGTGACAGATACGCAGTATTTT	CASSTGVVTDTQYF
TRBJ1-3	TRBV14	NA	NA	TGTGCCAGCAGCCGGGACTTCACCTCTGGAAACACCATATATTTT	CASSRDFTSGNTIYF
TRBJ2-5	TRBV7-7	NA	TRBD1	TGTGCTAGCAGCCGGGACAGACAAGAGACCCAGTACTTC	CASSRDRQETQYF
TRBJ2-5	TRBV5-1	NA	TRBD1	TGCGCCAGCAGCTCGACAGGGGGCCTGGAGACCCAGTACTTC	CASSSTGGLETQYF
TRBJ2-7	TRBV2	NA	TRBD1	TGTGCCAGCAAGGGGACAGGATCTTATTACGAGCAGTACTTC	CASKGTGSYYEQYF
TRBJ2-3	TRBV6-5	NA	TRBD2	TGTGCCAGCAGTATCCAGCGGGGGGCAGGGTATACGCAGTATTTT	CASSIQRGAGYTQYF
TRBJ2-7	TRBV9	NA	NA	TGTGCCAGCAGCGTAGGGGGGACTCCGGGCCACTCCTACGAGCAGTACTTC	CASSVGGTPGHSYEQYF
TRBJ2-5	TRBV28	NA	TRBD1	TGTGCCAGCAGTTTCCGAAGGGACAGTTTTGAGACCCAGTACTTC	CASSFRRDSFETQYF
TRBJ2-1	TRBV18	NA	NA	TGTGCCAGCTCACCACCGGTCGGGAACGATGAGCAGTTCTTC	CASSPPVGNDEQFF
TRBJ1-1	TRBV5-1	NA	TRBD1	TGCGCCAGCAGCCCGGGGACAGTGAACACTGAAGCTTTCTTT	CASSPGTVNTEAFF
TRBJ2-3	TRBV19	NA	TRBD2	TGTGCCAGTAGTCCCTTCGGGACTAGCGGGGGGACCGGTAATACGCAGTATTTT	CASSPFGTSGGTGNTQYF
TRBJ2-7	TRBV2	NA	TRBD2	TGTGCCAGCAGGCCAACTAGCGGGGGGGCCATAGGTTACGAGCAGTACTTC	CASRPTSGGAIGYEQYF
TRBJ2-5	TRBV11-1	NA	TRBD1	TGTGCCAGCAGCCCAAACCCTGTCGGGACAGGGGGCATACAGACCCAGTACTTC	CASSPNPVGTGGIQTQYF
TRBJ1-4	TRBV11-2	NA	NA	TGTGCCAGCAGCTTTCCGCGCAGGGCTAATGAAAAACTGTTTTTT	CASSFPRRANEKLFF
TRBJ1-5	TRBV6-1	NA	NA	TGTGCCAGCAGTGTAAACTGGGGGGATCAGCCCCAGCATTTT	CASSVNWGDQPQHF
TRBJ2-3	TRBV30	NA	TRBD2	TGTGCCTGGACTAGCGGGCATGCAGATACGCAGTATTTT	CAWTSGHADTQYF
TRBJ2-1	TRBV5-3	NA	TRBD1	TGTGCCAGAAGCTTTAATGGGGAACGGGACAGCGGAACCAATGAGCAGTTCTTC	CARSFNGERDSGTNEQFF
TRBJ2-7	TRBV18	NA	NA	TGTGCCAGCTCACCGCCGGAACCCAGGGACGAGCAGTACTTC	CASSPPEPRDEQYF
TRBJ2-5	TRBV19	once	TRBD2	TGTGCCACGTCGGGGGGGAACCAAGAGACCCAGTACTTC	CATSGGNQETQYF
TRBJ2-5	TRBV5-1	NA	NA	TGCGCCAGCAGCTACGGGGGGCGCAGCGGAGAGACCCAGTACTTC	CASSYGGRSGETQYF
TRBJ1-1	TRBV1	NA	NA	TGCACCAGCAGCCCCGTCGAGGCCGCGACGAACACTGAAGCTTTCTTT	CTSSPVEAATNTEAFF
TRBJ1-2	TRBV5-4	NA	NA	TGTGCCAGCAGCTTGGAGGGACTCTATGGCTACACCTTC	CASSLEGLYGYTF
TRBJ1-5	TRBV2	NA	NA	TGTGCCAGCAGTTGGCGGAGGGATCAGCCCCAGCATTTT	CASSWRRDQPQHF
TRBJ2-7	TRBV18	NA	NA	TGTGCCAGCTCCCCGGGGATCTCCTACGAGCAGTACTTC	CASSPGISYEQYF
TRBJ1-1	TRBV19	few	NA	TGTGCCAGCGGACAGTCGAGGAACACTGAAGCTTTCTTT	CASGQSRNTEAFF
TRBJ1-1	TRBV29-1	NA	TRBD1	TGCAGCGCGACAACAGGGGGCACTGAAGCTTTCTTT	CSATTGGTEAFF
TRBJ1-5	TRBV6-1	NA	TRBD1	TGTGCCAGCAGTGAAGAGACAGGGCTGAGCAATCAGCCCCAGCATTTT	CASSEETGLSNQPQHF
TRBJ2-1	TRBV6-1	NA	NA	TGTGCCAGCAGTGACGGTGAGCGGAGGAAAAGCTCCTACAATGAGCAGTTCTTC	CASSDGERRKSSYNEQFF
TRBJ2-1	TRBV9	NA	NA	TGTGCCAGCAGCGGAATACATGGTGAGCAGTTCTTC	CASSGIHGEQFF
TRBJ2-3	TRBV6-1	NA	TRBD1	TGTGCCAGCAGTGGTTGGACAGGGGGCACAGATACGCAGTATTTT	CASSGWTGGTDTQYF
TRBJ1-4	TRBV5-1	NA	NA	TGCGCCAGCAGCTTGGCCCTGGGTAGCGGTGAAAAACTGTTTTTT	CASSLALGSGEKLFF
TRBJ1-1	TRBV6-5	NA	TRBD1	TGTGCCAGCAGTTACAAGGGGGCGCGGACTGAAGCTTTCTTT	CASSYKGARTEAFF
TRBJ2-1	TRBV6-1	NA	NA	TGTGCCAGCAGTGAGAGGAGGGGAGGTAATGAGCAGTTCTTC	CASSERRGGNEQFF
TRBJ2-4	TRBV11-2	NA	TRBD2	TGTGCCAGCAGCTCCGTAAGGGGAGGGCTAGCCAAAAACATTCAGTACTTC	CASSSVRGGLAKNIQYF
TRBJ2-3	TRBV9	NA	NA	TGTGCCAGCAGCGCCTCGGGGGATCTCACAGATACGCAGTATTTT	CASSASGDLTDTQYF
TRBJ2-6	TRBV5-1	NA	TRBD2	TGCGCCAGCAGCCTGGGACTAGCGGGGGGACCTAACCGGGCCAACGTCCTGACTTTC	CASSLGLAGGPNRANVLTF
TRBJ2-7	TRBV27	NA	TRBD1	TGTGCCAGCAGTTTCCTCCGGACAGGGATCCCCTACGAGCAGTACTTC	CASSFLRTGIPYEQYF
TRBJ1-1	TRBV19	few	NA	TGTGCCAGTAGGAACCAGGGGATGAACACTGAAGCTTTCTTT	CASRNQGMNTEAFF
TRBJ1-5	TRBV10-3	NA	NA	TGTGCCATCAGTGGGGGGCTTGAGAGCAATCAGCCCCAGCATTTT	CAISGGLESNQPQHF
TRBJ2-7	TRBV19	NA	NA	TGTGCCACCTCGCGTGGGGCGGGGACCTACGAGCAGTACTTC	CATSRGAGTYEQYF
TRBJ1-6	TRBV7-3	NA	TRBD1	TGTGCCAGCAGCTTAGACAGGGGACGTAATTCACCCCTCCACTTT	CASSLDRGRNSPLHF
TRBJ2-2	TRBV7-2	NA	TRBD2	TGTGCCAGCAGCTGGTGGGGTAGCGGGGGGGCTAGGACCGGGGAGCTGTTTTTT	CASSWWGSGGARTGELFF
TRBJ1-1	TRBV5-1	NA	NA	TGCGCCAGCAGCGATCAGGGGATGAACACTGAAGCTTTCTTT	CASSDQGMNTEAFF
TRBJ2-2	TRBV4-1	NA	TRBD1	TGCGCCAGCAGCCAGGTGGACAGGTTGACCGGGGAGCTGTTTTTT	CASSQVDRLTGELFF
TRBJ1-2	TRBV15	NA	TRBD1	TGTGCCACCAGCAGACTCACCGGGACAGGGACCCCCCTCTATGGCTACACCTTC	CATSRLTGTGTPLYGYTF
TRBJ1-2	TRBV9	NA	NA	TGTGCCAGCAGCGTCGATTTTCAGGGGCGCAGCTATGGCTACACCTTC	CASSVDFQGRSYGYTF